Shown below are 5 T cell receptor beta chains from a single sample sequenced in a study of T-cell reconstitution after alpha-beta-depleted transplantation in children. The TCRbeta library was prepared with unique molecular identifiers. TCRdb recomputed calls from the PCR reads with MiXCR, one row per CDR3 protein. Of fewer than 350,000 distinct CDR3 sequences in the sample, less than 9.5% were seen once. Whole-study results and caveats: The authors attributed T-cell counts and diversity one year after transplant mostly to newly produced T cells.

The antigens these receptors bind are not known. Sequences were derived from peripheral blood, sampled 360 days after TCRalphabeta/CD19-depleted stem cell transplant. Every receptor here comes from a female patient aged 2-9 years who had a stem cell transplant for Fanconi anemia, so the T cells may come from the graft donor.

This clonotype was observed many times. One base away lies a much larger clone, so this may be a sequencing read error. The chain has TRBV28 and TRBJ2-5; D is perhaps TRBD2 (6 bases). V lost 4 bases and J lost 0, with 6 bases in between. Germline assignment: CDR1 MDHEN and CDR2 SYDVKM. CDR3 length: 13 residues. CDR3 nucleotides: TGTGCCAGCAGTTGGACTAACCAAGAGACCCAGTACTTC. It translates to CASSWTNQETQYF. The full variable domain, rest sourced from reference TRBV28 and TRBJ2-5, is DVKVTQSSRYLVKRTGEKVFLECVQDMDHENMFWYRQDPGLGLRLIYFSYDVKMKEKGDIPEGYSVSREKKERFSLILESASTNQTSMYLCASSWTNQETQYFGPGTRLLVL.

This clonotype appeared a few times. The genes are TRBV18 and TRBJ2-7; either TRBD1 or TRBD2 may supply D (5 bases each). V gave up 1 base and J gave up 4 bases, with 17 bases separating them. Germline V gene data show CDR1 as KGHSH and CDR2 as LQKENI. This CDR3 region has 16 residues. Here the CDR3 DNA reads TGTGCCAGCTCACCACTTCCGGGGACGACCTCATACGAGCAGTACTTC. As protein: CASSPLPGTTSYEQYF. Complete variable domain (other parts from reference TRBV18 and TRBJ2-7): NAGVMQNPRHLVRRRGQEARLRCSPMKGHSHVYWYRQLPEEGLKFMVYLQKENIIDESGMPKERFSAEFPKEGPSILRIQQVVRGDSAAYFCASSPLPGTTSYEQYFGPGTRLTVT.

The table lists this clonotype with many counts. The rearrangement joins TRBV18 to TRBJ2-5; the match to TRBD1 covers 10 bases. CDR1 KGHSH and CDR2 LQKENI come from the germline V gene. The ends lost 3 bases at V and 3 bases at J; junction bases unmatched: 7. The CDR3 runs to 16 residues. The CDR3: CASSPIKTGGEETQYF. CDR3 DNA: TGTGCCAGCTCACCCATAAAGACAGGGGGCGAAGAGACCCAGTACTTC.

This clonotype was counted at least ten times. This chain links TRBV20-1 with TRBJ2-7; D unresolved. The germline gives CDR1 DFQATT, CDR2 SNEGSKA (reference sequence). Trimming stripped 3 bases from V and 2 bases from J, with 11 bases between. The CDR3 has 13 residues. The CDR3 region has the DNA TGCAGTGCTAGCCTTGGTTTCACCTACGAGCAGTACTTC. Translation gives CSASLGFTYEQYF.

The chain carries TRBV6-5 and TRBJ1-6; D remains ambiguous. CDR1 and CDR2 (germline): MNHEY, SVGAGI. This CDR3 comprises 16 residues. V gave up 4 bases and J gave up 2 bases, with 12 bases separating them. CDR3 region: CASSSSGRTYNSPLHF. Written as DNA, the CDR3 is TGTGCCAGCAGTTCGTCGGGCAGAACCTATAATTCACCCCTCCACTTT.